The present T cell receptor (beta chain) was sequenced within a study of T cells in localized non-small cell lung cancer. Study conclusions and caveats: Since sequencing was restricted to only one region of the tumor, intratumor heterogeneity remains a possibility. Adjacent lung was found to contain a median roughly 60 of the top 100 tumor clones. Higher blood T cell density went with longer overall survival. Maximal T cell clonality occurred in uninvolved adjacent lung, with tumor ranking below it.

As concerns this clone: Its antigen is not known.

Profiling relied on immunoSEQ multiplex PCR, and the TCRdb table lists in-frame clones only, not all of them. The sample gives some 140,000 clones, 89% of which show up once; roughly 1.8% is in the top ten. With 2 bases removed from V and 0 bases from J, the gap between germline ends came to 11 bases. This CDR3 spans 15 amino acids. The germline CDR1 and CDR2 sequences are SGHVS and FQNEAQ. The sequence was obtained from an older female donor with stage I lung adenocarcinoma. The chain has TRBV7-8 and TRBJ2-7; TRBD2 is a possible D gene (6 bases). Sequenced here: peripheral blood, sampled before any cancer treatment. CDR3 nucleotides: TGTGCCAGCAGCTTAAATAGGCGGGGCTCCTACGAGCAGTACTTC. Amino acids: CASSLNRRGSYEQYF.